This record concerns one TCR beta chain sequence. The antigen remains undetermined. One entry per CDR3 protein results from TCRdb running MiXCR on the 5' RACE reads. The data hold some 760,000 distinct CDR3 sequences, with approximately 18% observed a single time. Between the trimmed V and J ends, which lost 0 bases and 5 bases, there was a span of 17 bases. This CDR3 is 17 amino acids long. This record comes from a study of identical twins. Study results and caveats: Out-of-frame TCR alpha sharing in monozygotic twins exceeded recombination model predictions. Out-of-frame alpha sequences shared between twins exhibited an excess of low generation probability.

These sequences were also reported in another study, on T cells expressing NK-cell markers. From that report: Among eight sequenced donors, seven carried HCMV seropositivity while one was seronegative. The authors restricted sorting to alpha-beta TCR T cells with an anti-gamma-delta TCR antibody in several experiments.

V is TRBV23-1 and J is TRBJ1-5, with no clear D. TRBV23-1 counts as an open reading frame of uncertain function. Material: PBMCs. This receptor was obtained from a woman aged 18-29 years in good health. The CDR3 nucleotides read TGCGCCAGCAGTCAATCGGAGGCAGCGGGGAGATATCAGCCCCAGCATTTT. It encodes CASSQSEAAGRYQPQHF.